This T cell receptor (beta chain) was sequenced for a study of cytomegalovirus exposure and HLA in healthy donors. Notes on the study in general: When presence/absence was analysed, sequencing depth was taken to be roughly uniform across donors. An apparent linkage of common viral pathogens to several of the most significant clusters emerged in a later analysis. It was confirmed in vitro that a few of the CMV-associated chains were specific for CMV antigens.

For this clone: Its matching antigen is unknown.

The PCR made use of 60 Vbeta and 13 Jbeta primers. Method: immunoSEQ multiplex PCR; TCRdb's copy keeps in-frame clones and lacks some. Here the sample spans about 120,000 clones, 65% to 80% being singletons. Trimming took off 0 bases at V and 4 bases at J, with 12 bases between the two ends. The CDR3 totals 14 residues. Germline V gives CDR1 GTSNPN, CDR2 SVGIG (reference sequence). This receptor was identified in a woman in her thirties or forties in good health and CMV-seropositive. Sequenced sample: PBMCs. J is TRBJ2-5 and V is TRBV30, with D possibly matching TRBD1 (5 bases). The CDR3 loop reads CAWSVGQVLETQYF. Here the CDR3 DNA reads TGTGCCTGGAGTGTGGGGCAGGTACTAGAGACCCAGTACTTC.